The sequence of this TCR beta chain was determined in a study of OX40 agonist ivuxolimab in advanced cancers. Points on this clone: Its antigen is still unknown.

Study findings and constraints: Blood T cells, both CD4+ and CD8+, expanded clonally by week 6 at 0.1 to 3.0 mg/kg.

Autoimmune disease history or systemic immunosuppression disqualified patients. Only in-frame clones appear in the TCRdb table, and some are missing; sequencing was by immunoSEQ multiplex PCR. In the table there are about 31,000 clones, about 88% of which are singletons. V shed 8 bases, J shed 8 bases, and the junction held 13 bases outside the gene matches. The CDR3 has 16 residues. CDR1 is MDHEN, CDR2 SYDVKM, per germline. This clonotype originated in an adult with an advanced solid tumor such as melanoma, head and neck, liver or kidney cancer. The sequences come from CD4+ or CD8+ T cells sorted from blood, collected in a trial of the OX40 agonist ivuxolimab. The V and J genes are TRBV28 and TRBJ1-6, with 9 bases identical to TRBD1. CDR3: CASAYRVGTGHSPLHF. As DNA, the CDR3 is TGTGCCAGCGCGTACAGAGTTGGGACAGGGCATTCACCCCTCCACTTT.